A single sample is the source of the 17 T cell receptor beta chains below, sequenced in a study of human T cells and chemical hapten exposure. Time point noted: pre-sensitization, week 0. Treatment of the sample: therapeutic diphenylcyclopropenone sensitization with weekly scalp DPC. TCRdb reanalysed the RACE reads using MiXCR and keeps one entry per CDR3 protein. The top ten clones hold 2% to 3% of a sample with 240,000 or so distinct CDR3 sequences, more than 6.5% of them seen once. The input for sequencing was whole blood, taken in connection with sensitization to the hapten diphenylcyclopropenone (DPC). The receptors here all came from a woman in her thirties or forties with alopecia areata. Some clones in this sample may be carry-over from other donors' samples.

The rearrangement links TRBV7-2 to TRBJ1-5, with 9 bases matching TRBD1. CDR1 is SGHTA and CDR2 is FQGNSA in the germline V gene. Trimming at V came to 7 bases and at J to 6 bases, leaving 7 bases not matched to a gene. CDR3 length: 14 residues. CDR3 nucleotides: TGTGCCAGCACCTCGACAGGGGGTGTTCAGCCCCAGCATTTT. It codes for CASTSTGGVQPQHF.

This chain uses TRBV7-2 with TRBJ1-5, with D uncertain. Germline values: CDR1 SGHTA, CDR2 FQGNSA. This CDR3 is built from 14 residues. Trimming removed 5 bases from V and 4 bases from J, with 12 bases in between. The CDR3 loop is CASSPGRNNQPQHF. CDR3 sequence (DNA): TGTGCCAGCAGCCCCGGACGGAATAATCAGCCCCAGCATTTT. The full variable domain, its missing parts supplied by reference TRBV7-2 and TRBJ1-5, is GAGVSQSPSNKVTEKGKDVELRCDPISGHTALYWYRQSLGQGLEFLIYFQGNSAPDKSGLPSDRFSAERTGGSVSTLTIQRTQQEDSAVYLCASSPGRNNQPQHFGDGTRLSIL.

The chain joins TRBV4-1 to TRBJ2-2; a possible D gene is TRBD1 (6 bases). V lost 1 base to trimming and J lost 7 bases, with 13 bases between them. Germline V CDR1 and CDR2: MGHRA, YSYEKL. There are 15 residues in the CDR3. CDR3 coding DNA: TGCGCCAGCAGCCAAGTTCTAACAGGGTACGGGGAGCTGTTTTTT. Amino acid sequence: CASSQVLTGYGELFF.

This clonotype was seen only a few times. The CDR3: CASSEQSYEQYF. The CDR3 nucleotides read TGTGCCAGCAGTGAACAGTCCTACGAGCAGTACTTC. The rearrangement joins TRBV25-1 to TRBJ2-7; D unclear. The CDR3 consists of 12 residues. Per germline, CDR1 MGHDK and CDR2 SYGVNS. Between the trimmed V and J ends, which lost 2 bases and 1 base, there was a span of 3 bases.

This clonotype was seen a few times. The genes are TRBV7-9 and TRBJ1-6; D gene uncertain. CDR3 size: 11 residues. Trimming pared 2 bases from V and 10 bases from J, leaving 3 bases between. CDR1 is SEHNR, CDR2 FQNEAQ, per germline (reference sequence). Here the CDR3 DNA reads TGTGCCAGCAGCTTATGGTCACCCCTCCACTTT. This translates into CASSLWSPLHF.

This clonotype was counted many times. The rearrangement joins TRBV5-1 to TRBJ2-1, with 7 nucleotides matching TRBD2. This CDR3 region has 14 residues. In germline, CDR1 is SGHRS, CDR2 YFSETQ. J lost 7 bases, V lost 6 bases, and 10 bases had no gene match. The CDR3 DNA reads as TGCGCCAGCACGGAAGGACTGGGAGGGAATGAGCAGTTCTTC. It is translated as CASTEGLGGNEQFF.

This clonotype was counted between two and nine times. At one end, the junction sequence differs from germline, possibly due to a read error. V usage is TRBV6-1 and J usage is TRBJ1-1, with D unresolved. Per the germline V gene, CDR1 is MNHNS and CDR2 is SASEGT. The CDR3 spans 14 residues. The CDR3 sequence: CASSSEASNSEAFF. The CDR3 DNA follows: TGTGCCAGCAGTTCGGAAGCTTCGAACAGTGAAGCTTTCTTT.

In its sample, this clonotype was seen many times. This chain connects TRBV28 to TRBJ2-4, with 7 bases aligning to TRBD1. With V trimmed by 5 bases and J by 3 bases, 4 bases remained unmatched. The germline V gene encodes CDR1 MDHEN and CDR2 SYDVKM. The CDR3 runs 14 residues. CDR3 loop: CASSRYRGKNIQYF. The CDR3 bases are TGTGCCAGCAGTCGCTACAGGGGCAAAAACATTCAGTACTTC.

This chain joins TRBV5-1 and TRBJ2-5; D possibly matches TRBD1 or TRBD2 (5 bases each). The germline V gene has CDR1 SGHRS and CDR2 YFSETQ. The CDR3 is made up of 15 amino acids. V dropped 4 bases and J dropped 3 bases, with 16 bases sitting between them. As DNA, the CDR3 is TGCGCCAGCAGCCCGACGGGGACCACTAAAGAGACCCAGTACTTC. Translating it yields CASSPTGTTKETQYF.

V and J are TRBV2 and TRBJ2-1, with 7 bases aligning to TRBD1. J lost 3 bases, V lost 8 bases, and 1 base had no gene match. CDR1 SNHLY and CDR2 FYNNEI come from the germline V gene. The CDR3 contains 12 residues. This CDR3 is CASRDSYNEQFF. The CDR3 region has the DNA TGTGCCAGCCGGGACAGCTACAATGAGCAGTTCTTC.

This clonotype turned up a few times. The chain has TRBV28 and TRBJ2-6, with unresolved D. The V gene's germline CDR1 is MDHEN and CDR2 SYDVKM. The length of the CDR3 is 15 residues. Between the trimmed V and J ends, which lost 7 bases and 0 bases, there was a span of 10 bases. The CDR3 region is CASTKELSGANVLTF. CDR3 coding DNA: TGTGCCAGCACCAAGGAGCTCTCTGGGGCCAACGTCCTGACTTTC.

The genes are TRBV7-3 and TRBJ2-5; the D gene is possibly TRBD1 (6 bases). The length of the CDR3 is 14 residues. Germline V gene data show CDR1 as SGHTA and CDR2 as FQGTGA. Trimming cost V 3 bases and J 3 bases, with 11 bases left between them. The DNA for the CDR3 is TGTGCCAGCAGCTTGACTGGGGGCAAAGAGACCCAGTACTTC. Translation: CASSLTGGKETQYF.

This clonotype was recorded a few times. The chain uses TRBV7-2 and TRBJ2-5; TRBD2 aligns across 9 bases. J was trimmed by 5 bases and V by 1 base; bases with no gene match: 5. This CDR3 is 15 amino acids long. Germline lookup yields CDR1 SGHTA and CDR2 FQGNSA. CDR3 residues: CASSLGGRARETQYF. The DNA of the CDR3 is TGTGCCAGCAGCTTAGGCGGGAGGGCCCGTGAGACCCAGTACTTC.

The gene calls are TRBV5-1 and TRBJ2-1; D remains ambiguous. The ends were cut back, 5 bases at V and 0 bases at J, with 9 bases in the middle. CDR1 and CDR2 (germline): SGHRS, YFSETQ. The CDR3 contains 14 residues. CDR3 bases: TGCGCCAGCAGGAAGGGCCGCTCCTACAATGAGCAGTTCTTC. The encoded protein is CASRKGRSYNEQFF.

The CDR3, as DNA: TGTGCCAGCAGTTTCCAAAACACCGGGGAGCTGTTTTTT. This sequence encodes CASSFQNTGELFF. The J gene is TRBJ2-2, the V gene TRBV6-2 or TRBV6-3; D is ambiguous. V was cut by 4 bases and J by 2 bases, with 5 bases left in between. This CDR3 region has 13 residues. Germline V gives CDR1 MNHEY, CDR2 SVGEGT.

The rearrangement joins TRBV6-5 to TRBJ2-7, with D uncertain. Germline values: CDR1 MNHEY, CDR2 SVGAGI. This CDR3 comprises 13 residues. The germline V and J ends were trimmed by 7 bases and 0 bases, with 10 bases remaining between them. CDR3 sequence: CASIEHASYEQYF. CDR3 nucleotides: TGTGCCAGCATCGAGCATGCCTCCTACGAGCAGTACTTC.

This clonotype was found a few times. The rearrangement uses TRBV5-5 and TRBJ1-1; 7 positions agree with TRBD1. Germline CDR1 is SGHKS and CDR2 is YYEKEE (reference sequence). This CDR3 contains 14 residues. The junction had 2 bases not matched to a gene; V was cut back by 3 bases and J by 0 bases. The CDR3, as DNA: TGTGCCAGCAGCTGGGACAGTTTGAACACTGAAGCTTTCTTT. Its translation: CASSWDSLNTEAFF.